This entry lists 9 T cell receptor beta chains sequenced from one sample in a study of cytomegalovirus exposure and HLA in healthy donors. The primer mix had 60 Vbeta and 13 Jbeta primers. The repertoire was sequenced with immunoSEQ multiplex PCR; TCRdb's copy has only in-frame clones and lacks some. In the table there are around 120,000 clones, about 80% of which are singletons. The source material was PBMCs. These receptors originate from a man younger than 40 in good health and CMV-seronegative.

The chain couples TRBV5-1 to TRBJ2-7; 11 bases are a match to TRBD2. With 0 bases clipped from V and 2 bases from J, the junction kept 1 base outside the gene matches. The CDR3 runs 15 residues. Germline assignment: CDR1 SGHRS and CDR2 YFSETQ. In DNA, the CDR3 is TGCGCCAGCAGCTTGGCTAGCGGGAGGCCCTACGAGCAGTACTTC. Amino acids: CASSLASGRPYEQYF.

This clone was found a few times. For the CDR3, the DNA is TGTGCCAGCGTCCGGCAGTTCTTC. Amino acids: CASVRQFF. The chain is built from TRBV2 and TRBJ2-1, with unresolved D. The germline V gene has CDR1 SNHLY and CDR2 FYNNEI. This CDR3 has 8 residues. The germline V and J ends were trimmed by 8 bases and 12 bases, with 5 bases remaining between them. The full variable domain, its missing parts supplied by reference TRBV2 and TRBJ2-1, is EPEVTQTPSHQVTQMGQEVILRCVPISNHLYFYWYRQILGQKVEFLVSFYNNEISEKSEIFDDQFSVERPDGSNFTLKIRSTKLEDSAMYFCASVRQFFGPGTRLTVL.

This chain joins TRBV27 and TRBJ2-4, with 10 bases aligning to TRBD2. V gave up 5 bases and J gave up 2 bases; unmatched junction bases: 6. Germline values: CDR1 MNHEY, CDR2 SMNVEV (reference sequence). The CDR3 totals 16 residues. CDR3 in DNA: TGTGCCAGCAGTACCCGACTAGCGGGCACCAAAAACATTCAGTACTTC. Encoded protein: CASSTRLAGTKNIQYF.

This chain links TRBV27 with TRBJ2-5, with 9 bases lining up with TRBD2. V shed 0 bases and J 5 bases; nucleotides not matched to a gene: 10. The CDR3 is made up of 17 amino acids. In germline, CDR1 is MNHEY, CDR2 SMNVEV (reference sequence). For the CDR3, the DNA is TGTGCCAGCAGTTTATCGGCTAGCGGGACCACCCGGGAGACCCAGTACTTC. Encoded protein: CASSLSASGTTRETQYF.

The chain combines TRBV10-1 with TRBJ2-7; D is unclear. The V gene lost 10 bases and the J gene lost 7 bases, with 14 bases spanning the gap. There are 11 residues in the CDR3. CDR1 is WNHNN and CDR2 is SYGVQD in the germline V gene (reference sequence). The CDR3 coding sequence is TGCGCCATCAACGAAGTCCGGGAGCAGTACTTC. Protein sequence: CAINEVREQYF.

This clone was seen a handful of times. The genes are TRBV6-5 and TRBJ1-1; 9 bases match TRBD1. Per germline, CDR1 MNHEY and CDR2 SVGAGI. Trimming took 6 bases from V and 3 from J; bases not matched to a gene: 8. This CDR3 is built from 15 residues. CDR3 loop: CASSLRDREYTEAFF. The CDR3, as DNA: TGTGCCAGCAGCTTAAGGGACAGGGAATACACTGAAGCTTTCTTT.

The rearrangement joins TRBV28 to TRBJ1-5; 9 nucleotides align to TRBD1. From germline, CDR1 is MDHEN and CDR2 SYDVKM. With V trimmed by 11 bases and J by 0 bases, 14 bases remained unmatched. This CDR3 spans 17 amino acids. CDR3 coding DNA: TGTGCCGTCCCTTCACAGGGGGCGCGGAGTAGCAATCAGCCCCAGCATTTT. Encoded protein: CAVPSQGARSSNQPQHF.

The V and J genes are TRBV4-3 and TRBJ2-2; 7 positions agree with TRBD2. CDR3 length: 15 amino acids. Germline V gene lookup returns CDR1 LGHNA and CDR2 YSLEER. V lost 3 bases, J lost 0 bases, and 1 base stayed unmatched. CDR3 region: CASSHGLANTGELFF. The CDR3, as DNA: TGCGCCAGCAGCCACGGACTAGCGAACACCGGGGAGCTGTTTTTT.

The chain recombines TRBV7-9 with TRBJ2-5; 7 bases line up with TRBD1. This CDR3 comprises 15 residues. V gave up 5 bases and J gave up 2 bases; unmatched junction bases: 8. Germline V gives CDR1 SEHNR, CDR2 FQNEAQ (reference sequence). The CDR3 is CASSGYRGQQETQYF. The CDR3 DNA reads TGTGCCAGCAGCGGCTACAGGGGACAACAAGAGACCCAGTACTTC.